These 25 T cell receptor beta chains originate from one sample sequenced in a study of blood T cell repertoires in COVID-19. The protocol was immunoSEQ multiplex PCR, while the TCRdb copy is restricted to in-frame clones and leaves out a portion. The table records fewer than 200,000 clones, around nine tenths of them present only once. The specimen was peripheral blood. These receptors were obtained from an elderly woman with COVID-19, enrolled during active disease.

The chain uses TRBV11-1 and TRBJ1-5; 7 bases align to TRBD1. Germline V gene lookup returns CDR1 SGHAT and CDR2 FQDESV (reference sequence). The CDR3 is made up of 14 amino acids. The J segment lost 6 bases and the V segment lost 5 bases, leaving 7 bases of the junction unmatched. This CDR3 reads CASSRDRVGQPQHF. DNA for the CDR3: TGTGCCAGCAGCCGCGACAGGGTAGGTCAGCCCCAGCATTTT.

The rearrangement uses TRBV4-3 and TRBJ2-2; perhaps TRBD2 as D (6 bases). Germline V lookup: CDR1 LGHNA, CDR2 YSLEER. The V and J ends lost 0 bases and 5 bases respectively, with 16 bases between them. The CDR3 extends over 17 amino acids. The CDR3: CASSQEWASAKTGELFF. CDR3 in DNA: TGCGCCAGCAGCCAAGAATGGGCTAGCGCTAAAACCGGGGAGCTGTTTTTT.

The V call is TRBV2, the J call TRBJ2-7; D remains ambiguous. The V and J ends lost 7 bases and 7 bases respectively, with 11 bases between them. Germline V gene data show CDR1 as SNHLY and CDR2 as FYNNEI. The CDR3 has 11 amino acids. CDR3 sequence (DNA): TGTGCCAGCACTCCGCTTCGGGAGCAGTACTTC. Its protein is CASTPLREQYF. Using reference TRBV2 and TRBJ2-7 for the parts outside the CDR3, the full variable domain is EPEVTQTPSHQVTQMGQEVILRCVPISNHLYFYWYRQILGQKVEFLVSFYNNEISEKSEIFDDQFSVERPDGSNFTLKIRSTKLEDSAMYFCASTPLREQYFGPGTRLTVT.

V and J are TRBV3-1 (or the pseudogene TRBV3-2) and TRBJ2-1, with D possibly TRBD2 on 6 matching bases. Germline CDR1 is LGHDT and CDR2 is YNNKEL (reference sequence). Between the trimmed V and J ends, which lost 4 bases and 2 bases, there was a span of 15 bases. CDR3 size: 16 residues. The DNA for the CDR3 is TGTGCCAGCAGCCCCCGACTAGGAGGGGCCTACAATGAGCAGTTCTTC. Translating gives CASSPRLGGAYNEQFF.

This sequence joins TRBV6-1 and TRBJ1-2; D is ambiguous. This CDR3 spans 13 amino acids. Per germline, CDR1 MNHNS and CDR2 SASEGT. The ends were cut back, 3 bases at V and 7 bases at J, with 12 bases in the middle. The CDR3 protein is CASSDRIGGGYTF. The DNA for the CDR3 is TGTGCCAGCAGTGACCGAATAGGAGGTGGCTACACCTTC.

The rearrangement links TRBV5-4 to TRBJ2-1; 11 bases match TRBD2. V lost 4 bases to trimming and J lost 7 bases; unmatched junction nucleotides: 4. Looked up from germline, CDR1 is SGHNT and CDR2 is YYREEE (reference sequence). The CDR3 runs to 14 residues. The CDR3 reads CASSKGLAENEQFF. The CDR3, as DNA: TGTGCCAGCAGCAAGGGACTAGCGGAGAATGAGCAGTTCTTC.

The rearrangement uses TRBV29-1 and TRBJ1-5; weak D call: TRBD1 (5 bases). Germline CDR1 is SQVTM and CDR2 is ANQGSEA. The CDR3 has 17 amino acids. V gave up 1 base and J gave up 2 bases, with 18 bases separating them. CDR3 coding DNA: TGCAGCGTTGAAGTTTATGTCCTGGCGGGACGCAATCAGCCCCAGCATTTT. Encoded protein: CSVEVYVLAGRNQPQHF.

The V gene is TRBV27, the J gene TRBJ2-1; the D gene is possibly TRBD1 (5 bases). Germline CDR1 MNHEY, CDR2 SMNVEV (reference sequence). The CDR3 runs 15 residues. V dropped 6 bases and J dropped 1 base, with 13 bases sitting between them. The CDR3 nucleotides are TGTGCCAGCAGCCAGGGTTGGCGGTCCTACAATGAGCAGTTCTTC. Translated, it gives CASSQGWRSYNEQFF.

The CDR3 sequence: CASSQDVGGTHYGYTF. In DNA form, the CDR3 reads TGCGCCAGCAGCCAAGACGTGGGAGGGACCCACTATGGCTACACCTTC. The chain joins TRBV4-3 to TRBJ1-2, with a possible D match to TRBD1 (5 bases). V lost 0 bases, J lost 3 bases, and 14 bases lay in between. This CDR3 has 16 amino acids. The germline V gene has CDR1 LGHNA and CDR2 YSLEER.

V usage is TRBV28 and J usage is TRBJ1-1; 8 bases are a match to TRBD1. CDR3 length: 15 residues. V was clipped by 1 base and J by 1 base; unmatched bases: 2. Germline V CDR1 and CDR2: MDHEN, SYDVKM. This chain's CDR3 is CASSLLGQENTEAFF. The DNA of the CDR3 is TGTGCCAGCAGTTTATTGGGACAGGAGAACACTGAAGCTTTCTTT.

CDR3 bases: TGTGCCAGCAGCTTAGATCCGGGGTATTACGAGCAGTACTTC. It yields the protein CASSLDPGYYEQYF. The chain carries TRBV7-2 and TRBJ2-7; D perhaps matches TRBD2 (5 bases). The length of the CDR3 is 14 residues. Per germline, CDR1 SGHTA and CDR2 FQGNSA. V lost 1 base and J 4 bases, leaving 11 bases between the germline ends.

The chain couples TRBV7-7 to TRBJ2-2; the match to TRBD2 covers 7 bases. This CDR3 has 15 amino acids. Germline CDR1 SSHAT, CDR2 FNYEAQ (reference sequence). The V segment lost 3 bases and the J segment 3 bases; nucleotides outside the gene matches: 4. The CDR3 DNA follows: TGTGCCAGCAGCTTCGGACTAGATGACACCGGGGAGCTGTTTTTT. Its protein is CASSFGLDDTGELFF.

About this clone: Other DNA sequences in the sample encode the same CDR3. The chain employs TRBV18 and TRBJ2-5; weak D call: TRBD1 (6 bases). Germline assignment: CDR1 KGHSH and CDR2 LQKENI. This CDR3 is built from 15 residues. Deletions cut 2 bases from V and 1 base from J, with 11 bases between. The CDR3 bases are TGTGCCAGCTCACCAGGTCAGGGGTCCCAAGAGACCCAGTACTTC. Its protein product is CASSPGQGSQETQYF.

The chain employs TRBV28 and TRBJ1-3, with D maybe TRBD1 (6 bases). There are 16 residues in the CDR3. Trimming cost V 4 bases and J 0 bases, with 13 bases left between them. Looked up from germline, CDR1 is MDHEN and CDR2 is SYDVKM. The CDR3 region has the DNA TGTGCCAGCAGTTCACGGGACAACTTCTCTGGAAACACCATATATTTT. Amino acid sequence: CASSSRDNFSGNTIYF.

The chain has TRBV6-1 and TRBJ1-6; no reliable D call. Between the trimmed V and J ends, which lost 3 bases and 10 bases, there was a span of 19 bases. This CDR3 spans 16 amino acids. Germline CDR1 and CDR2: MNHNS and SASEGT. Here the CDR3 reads CASSDRSGLKMSPLHF. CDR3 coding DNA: TGTGCCAGCAGTGACCGTTCCGGACTTAAAATGTCACCCCTCCACTTT.

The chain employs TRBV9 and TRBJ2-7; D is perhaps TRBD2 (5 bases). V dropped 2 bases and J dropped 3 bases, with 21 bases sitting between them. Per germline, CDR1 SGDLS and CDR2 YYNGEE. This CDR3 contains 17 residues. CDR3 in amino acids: CASSVSREAGRGYEQYF. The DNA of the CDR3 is TGTGCCAGCAGCGTGTCAAGAGAGGCGGGCCGGGGCTACGAGCAGTACTTC.

The DNA of the CDR3 is TGTGCCAGCAGGCCGGGACAGGGACTTTACGAGCAGTACTTC. This translates into CASRPGQGLYEQYF. The chain recombines TRBV6-5 with TRBJ2-7; TRBD1 matches 9 bases. The CDR3 sequence is 14 residues long. The germline V gene has CDR1 MNHEY and CDR2 SVGAGI. V shed 6 bases, J shed 4 bases, and the junction held 7 bases outside the gene matches.

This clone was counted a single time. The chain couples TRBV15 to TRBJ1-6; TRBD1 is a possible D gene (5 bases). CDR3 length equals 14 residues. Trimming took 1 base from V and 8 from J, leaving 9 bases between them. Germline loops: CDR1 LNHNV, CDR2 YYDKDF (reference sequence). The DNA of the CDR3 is TGTGCCACCAGCAGAGTGGGGGGATATTCACCCCTCCACTTT. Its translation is CATSRVGGYSPLHF.

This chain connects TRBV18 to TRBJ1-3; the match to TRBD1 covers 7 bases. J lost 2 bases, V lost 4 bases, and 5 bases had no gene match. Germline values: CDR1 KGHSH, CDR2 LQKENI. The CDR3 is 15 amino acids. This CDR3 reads CASSQGAAAGNTIYF. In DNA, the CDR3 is TGTGCCAGCTCACAGGGGGCTGCAGCTGGAAACACCATATATTTT. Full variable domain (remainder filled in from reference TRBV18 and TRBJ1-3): NAGVMQNPRHLVRRRGQEARLRCSPMKGHSHVYWYRQLPEEGLKFMVYLQKENIIDESGMPKERFSAEFPKEGPSILRIQQVVRGDSAAYFCASSQGAAAGNTIYFGEGSWLTVV.

CDR3 protein: CASSELAANTGELFF. The CDR3, as DNA: TGTGCCAGCAGTGAACTAGCGGCCAACACCGGGGAGCTGTTTTTT. J is TRBJ2-2 and V is TRBV2, with 7 bases fitting TRBD2. The CDR3 sequence is 15 residues long. The V segment lost 2 bases and the J segment 2 bases; nucleotides outside the gene matches: 2. Germline V gene sequence: CDR1 SNHLY, CDR2 FYNNEI. Full variable domain (outside the CDR3, taken from reference TRBV2 and TRBJ2-2): EPEVTQTPSHQVTQMGQEVILRCVPISNHLYFYWYRQILGQKVEFLVSFYNNEISEKSEIFDDQFSVERPDGSNFTLKIRSTKLEDSAMYFCASSELAANTGELFFGEGSRLTVL.

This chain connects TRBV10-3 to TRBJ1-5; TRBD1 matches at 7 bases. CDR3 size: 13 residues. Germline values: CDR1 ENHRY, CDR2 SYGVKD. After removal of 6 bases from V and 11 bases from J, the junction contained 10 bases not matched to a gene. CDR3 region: CAIRGDREKAQHF. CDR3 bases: TGTGCCATCAGGGGTGACAGGGAGAAGGCCCAGCATTTT.

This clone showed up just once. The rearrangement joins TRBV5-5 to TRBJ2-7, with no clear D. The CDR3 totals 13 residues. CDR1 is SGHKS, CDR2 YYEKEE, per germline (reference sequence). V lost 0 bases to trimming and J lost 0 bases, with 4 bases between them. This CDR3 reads CASSLAISYEQYF. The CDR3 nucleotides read TGTGCCAGCAGCTTGGCAATCTCCTACGAGCAGTACTTC.

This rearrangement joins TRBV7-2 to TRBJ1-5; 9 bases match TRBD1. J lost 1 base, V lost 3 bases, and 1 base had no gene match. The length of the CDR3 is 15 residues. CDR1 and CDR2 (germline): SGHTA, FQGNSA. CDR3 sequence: CASSLTGGSNQPQHF. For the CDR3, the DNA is TGTGCCAGCAGCTTGACAGGGGGGAGCAATCAGCCCCAGCATTTT.

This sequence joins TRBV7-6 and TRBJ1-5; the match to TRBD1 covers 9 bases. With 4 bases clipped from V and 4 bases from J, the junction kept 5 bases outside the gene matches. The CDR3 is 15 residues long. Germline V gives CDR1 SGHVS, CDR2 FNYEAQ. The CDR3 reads CASSWTGEPNQPQHF. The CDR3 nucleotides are TGTGCCAGCAGCTGGACAGGGGAACCTAATCAGCCCCAGCATTTT.

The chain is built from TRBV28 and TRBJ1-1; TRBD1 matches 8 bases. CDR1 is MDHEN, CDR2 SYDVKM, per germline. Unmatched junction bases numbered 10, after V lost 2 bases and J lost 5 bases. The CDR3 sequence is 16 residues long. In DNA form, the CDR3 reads TGTGCCAGCAGTTTAAGCAGGGGGCTACTCCCGACTGAAGCTTTCTTT. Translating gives CASSLSRGLLPTEAFF.